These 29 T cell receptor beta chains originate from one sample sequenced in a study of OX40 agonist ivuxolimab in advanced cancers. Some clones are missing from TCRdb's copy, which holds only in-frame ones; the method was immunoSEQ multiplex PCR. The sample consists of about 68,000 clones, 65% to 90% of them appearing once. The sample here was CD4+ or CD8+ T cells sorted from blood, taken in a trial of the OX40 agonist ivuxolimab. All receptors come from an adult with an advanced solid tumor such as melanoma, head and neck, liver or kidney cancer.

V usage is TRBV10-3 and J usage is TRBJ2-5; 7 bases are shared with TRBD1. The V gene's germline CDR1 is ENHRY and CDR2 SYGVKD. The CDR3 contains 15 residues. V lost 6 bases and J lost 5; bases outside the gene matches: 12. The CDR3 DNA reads TGTGCCATCAGGGGATCGACAGGGAAAGAGGAGACCCAGTACTTC. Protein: CAIRGSTGKEETQYF.

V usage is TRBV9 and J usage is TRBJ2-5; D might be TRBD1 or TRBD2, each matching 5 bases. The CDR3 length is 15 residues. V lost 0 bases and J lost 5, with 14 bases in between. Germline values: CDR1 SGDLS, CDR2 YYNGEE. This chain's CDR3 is CASSVDNPGRETQYF. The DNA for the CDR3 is TGTGCCAGCAGCGTAGATAACCCGGGGCGGGAGACCCAGTACTTC.

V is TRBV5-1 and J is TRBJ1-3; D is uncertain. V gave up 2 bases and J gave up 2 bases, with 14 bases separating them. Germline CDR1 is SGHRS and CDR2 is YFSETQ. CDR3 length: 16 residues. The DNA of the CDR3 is TGCGCCAGCAGCTTCGGGAATAGTAACGCTGGAAACACCATATATTTT. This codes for CASSFGNSNAGNTIYF.

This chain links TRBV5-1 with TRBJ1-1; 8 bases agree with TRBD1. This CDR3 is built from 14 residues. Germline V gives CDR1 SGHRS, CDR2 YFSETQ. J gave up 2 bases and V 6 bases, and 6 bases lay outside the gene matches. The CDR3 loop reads CASTLGQGNTEAFF. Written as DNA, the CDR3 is TGCGCCAGCACCCTCGGACAGGGCAACACTGAAGCTTTCTTT. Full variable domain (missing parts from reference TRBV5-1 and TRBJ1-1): KAGVTQTPRYLIKTRGQQVTLSCSPISGHRSVSWYQQTPGQGLQFLFEYFSETQRNKGNFPGRFSGRQFSNSRSEMNVSTLELGDSALYLCASTLGQGNTEAFFGQGTRLTVV.

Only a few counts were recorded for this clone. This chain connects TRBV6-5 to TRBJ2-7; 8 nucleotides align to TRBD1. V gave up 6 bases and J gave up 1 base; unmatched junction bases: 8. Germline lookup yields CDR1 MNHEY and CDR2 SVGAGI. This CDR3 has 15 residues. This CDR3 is CASRSGTGGSYEQYF. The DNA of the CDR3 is TGTGCCAGCAGGTCCGGGACAGGAGGTTCCTACGAGCAGTACTTC.

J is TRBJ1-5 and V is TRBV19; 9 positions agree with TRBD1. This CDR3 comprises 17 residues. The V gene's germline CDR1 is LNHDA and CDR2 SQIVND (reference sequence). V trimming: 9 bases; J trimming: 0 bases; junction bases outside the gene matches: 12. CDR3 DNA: TGTGCCAGAGGGCCGGGACAGGGATGTGGTAGCAATCAGCCCCAGCATTTT. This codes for CARGPGQGCGSNQPQHF.

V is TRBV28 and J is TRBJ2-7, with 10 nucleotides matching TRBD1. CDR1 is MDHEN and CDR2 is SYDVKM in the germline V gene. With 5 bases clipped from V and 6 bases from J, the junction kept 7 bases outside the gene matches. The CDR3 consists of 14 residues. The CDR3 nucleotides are TGTGCCAGCAGTGCCTCGGGACAGGGGTTCGAGCAGTACTTC. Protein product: CASSASGQGFEQYF.

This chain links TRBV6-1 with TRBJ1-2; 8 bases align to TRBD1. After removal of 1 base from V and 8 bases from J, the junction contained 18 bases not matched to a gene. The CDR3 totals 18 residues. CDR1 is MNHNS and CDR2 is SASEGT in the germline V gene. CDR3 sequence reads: CASSEGRSTGGVGIGYTF. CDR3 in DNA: TGTGCCAGCAGTGAAGGGCGGTCCACAGGGGGGGTAGGGATCGGCTACACCTTC.

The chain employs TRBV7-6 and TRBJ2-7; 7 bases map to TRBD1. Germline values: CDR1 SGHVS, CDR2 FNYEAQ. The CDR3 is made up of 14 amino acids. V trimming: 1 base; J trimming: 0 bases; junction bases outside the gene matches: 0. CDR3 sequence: CASSLGDSSYEQYF. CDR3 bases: TGTGCCAGCAGCTTAGGGGACAGCTCCTACGAGCAGTACTTC. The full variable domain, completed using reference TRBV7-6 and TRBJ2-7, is GAGVSQSPRYKVTKRGQDVALRCDPISGHVSLYWYRQALGQGPEFLTYFNYEAQQDKSGLPNDRFSAERPEGSISTLTIQRTEQRDSAMYRCASSLGDSSYEQYFGPGTRLTVT.

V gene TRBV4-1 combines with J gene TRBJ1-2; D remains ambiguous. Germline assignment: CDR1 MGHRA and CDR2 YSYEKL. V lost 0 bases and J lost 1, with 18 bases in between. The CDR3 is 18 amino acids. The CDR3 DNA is TGCGCCAGCAGCCAAGATCTCCCGGGCGGGAACGTTAACTATGGCTACACCTTC. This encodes CASSQDLPGGNVNYGYTF.

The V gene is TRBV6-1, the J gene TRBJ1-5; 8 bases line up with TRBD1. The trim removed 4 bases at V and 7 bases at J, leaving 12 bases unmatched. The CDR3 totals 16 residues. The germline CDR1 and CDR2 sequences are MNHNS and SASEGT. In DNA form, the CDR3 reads TGTGCCAGCAGTGGGGGGTCCACAGGGGGTGTCCAGCCCCAGCATTTT. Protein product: CASSGGSTGGVQPQHF.

The CDR3 DNA sequence: TGTGCCAGCAGCTTAGACGGGCCGGCAGATGAAAAACTGTTTTTT. Its translation: CASSLDGPADEKLFF. V gene TRBV7-9 combines with J gene TRBJ1-4; unclear D gene. Germline CDR1 is SEHNR and CDR2 is FQNEAQ (reference sequence). V shed 1 base and J shed 6 bases, with 12 bases lying between them. The CDR3 sequence is 15 residues long.

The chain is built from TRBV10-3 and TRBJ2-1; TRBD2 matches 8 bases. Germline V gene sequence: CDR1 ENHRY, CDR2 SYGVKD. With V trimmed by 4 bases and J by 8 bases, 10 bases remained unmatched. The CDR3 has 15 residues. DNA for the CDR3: TGTGCCATCAGTGGTGACGGGGGGGGCAGGGATGAGCAGTTCTTC. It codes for CAISGDGGGRDEQFF.

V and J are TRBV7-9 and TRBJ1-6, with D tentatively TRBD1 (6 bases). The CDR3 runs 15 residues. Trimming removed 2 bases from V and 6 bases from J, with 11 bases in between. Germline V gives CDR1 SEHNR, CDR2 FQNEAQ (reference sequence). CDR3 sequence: CASSLLQGTNSPLHF. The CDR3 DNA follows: TGTGCCAGCAGCTTATTGCAGGGGACTAATTCACCCCTCCACTTT.

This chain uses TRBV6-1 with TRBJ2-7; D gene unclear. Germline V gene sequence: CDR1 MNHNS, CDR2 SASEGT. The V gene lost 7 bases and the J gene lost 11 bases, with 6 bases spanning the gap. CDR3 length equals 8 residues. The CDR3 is CASNAEYF. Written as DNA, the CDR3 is TGTGCCAGCAATGCAGAGTACTTC.

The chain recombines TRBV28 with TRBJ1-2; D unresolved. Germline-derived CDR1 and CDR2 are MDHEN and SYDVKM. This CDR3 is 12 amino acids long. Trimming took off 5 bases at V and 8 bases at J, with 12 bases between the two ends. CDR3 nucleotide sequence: TGTGCCAGCAGTACCCAGGTCACCGGCTACACCTTC. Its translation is CASSTQVTGYTF.

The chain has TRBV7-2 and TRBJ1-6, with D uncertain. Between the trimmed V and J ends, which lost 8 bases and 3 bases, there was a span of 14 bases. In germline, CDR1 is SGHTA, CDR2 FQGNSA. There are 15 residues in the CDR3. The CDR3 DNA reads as TGTGCCAGCGGAGCCCGGGCGAGCTATAATTCACCCCTCCACTTT. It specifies CASGARASYNSPLHF.

The CDR3 nucleotides are TGTGCCAGCTCAAAGGGGTCTACTTCCCCGGAGCAGTTCTTC. Protein sequence: CASSKGSTSPEQFF. V gene TRBV19 combines with J gene TRBJ2-1, with TRBD1 as a possible D gene (5 bases). CDR3 length equals 14 residues. Trimming stripped 9 bases from V and 10 bases from J, with 22 bases between. Germline V gene lookup returns CDR1 LNHDA and CDR2 SQIVND (reference sequence). Variable domain in full (rest from reference TRBV19 and TRBJ2-1): DGGITQSPKYLFRKEGQNVTLSCEQNLNHDAMYWYRQDPGQGLRLIYYSQIVNDFQKGDIAEGYSVSREKKESFPLTVTSAQKNPTAFYLCASSKGSTSPEQFFGPGTRLTVL.

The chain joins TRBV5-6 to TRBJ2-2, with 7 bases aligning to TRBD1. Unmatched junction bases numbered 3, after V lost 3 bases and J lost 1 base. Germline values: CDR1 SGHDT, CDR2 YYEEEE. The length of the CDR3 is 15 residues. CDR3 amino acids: CASSWDSLNTGELFF. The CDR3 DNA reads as TGTGCCAGCAGCTGGGACAGCCTGAACACCGGGGAGCTGTTTTTT.

Here the CDR3 reads CASSPPVSGRTSNQPQHF. The CDR3 region has the DNA TGTGCCAGTAGCCCCCCCGTCTCGGGCAGGACTAGCAATCAGCCCCAGCATTTT. This chain links TRBV19 with TRBJ1-5, with D hard to call. In germline, CDR1 is LNHDA, CDR2 SQIVND (reference sequence). Between the trimmed V and J ends, which lost 6 bases and 0 bases, there was a span of 21 bases. This CDR3 is built from 18 residues.

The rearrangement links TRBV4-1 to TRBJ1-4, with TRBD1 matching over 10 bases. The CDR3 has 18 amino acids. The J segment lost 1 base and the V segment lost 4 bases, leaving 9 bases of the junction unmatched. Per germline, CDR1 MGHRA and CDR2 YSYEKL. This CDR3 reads CASSPTRDRGGTNEKLFF. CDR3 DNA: TGCGCCAGCAGCCCGACCCGGGACAGGGGTGGAACTAATGAAAAACTGTTTTTT.

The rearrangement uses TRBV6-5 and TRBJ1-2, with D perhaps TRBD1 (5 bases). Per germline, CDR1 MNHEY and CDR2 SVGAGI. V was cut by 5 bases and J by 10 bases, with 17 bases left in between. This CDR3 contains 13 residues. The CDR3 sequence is CASSDGEGVPYTF. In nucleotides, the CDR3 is TGTGCCAGCAGTGATGGGGAAGGGGTTCCCTACACCTTC.

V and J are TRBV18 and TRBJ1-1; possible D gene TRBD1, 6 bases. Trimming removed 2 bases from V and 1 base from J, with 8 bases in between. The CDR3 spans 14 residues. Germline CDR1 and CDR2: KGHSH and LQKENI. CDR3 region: CASSPNRANTEAFF. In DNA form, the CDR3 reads TGTGCCAGCTCACCAAACAGGGCGAACACTGAAGCTTTCTTT.

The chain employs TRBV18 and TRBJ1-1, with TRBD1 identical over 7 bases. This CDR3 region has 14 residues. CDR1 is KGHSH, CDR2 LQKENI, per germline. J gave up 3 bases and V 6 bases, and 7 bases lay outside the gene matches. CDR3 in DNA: TGTGCCAGCTCCCGACAGGGTGGGGACACTGAAGCTTTCTTT. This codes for CASSRQGGDTEAFF.

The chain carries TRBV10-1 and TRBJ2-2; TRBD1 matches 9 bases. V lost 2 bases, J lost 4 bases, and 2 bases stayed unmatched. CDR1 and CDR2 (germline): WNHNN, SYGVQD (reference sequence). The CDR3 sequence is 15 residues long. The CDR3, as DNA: TGCGCCAGCAGTGAGGACAGGGGGTCCACCGGGGAGCTGTTTTTT. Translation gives CASSEDRGSTGELFF.

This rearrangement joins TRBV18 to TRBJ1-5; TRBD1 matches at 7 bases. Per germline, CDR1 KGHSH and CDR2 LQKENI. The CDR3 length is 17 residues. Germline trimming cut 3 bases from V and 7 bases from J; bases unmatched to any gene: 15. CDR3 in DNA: TGTGCCAGCTCACCCAGAGGAGGGACAGAGTTCTTGCAGCCCCAGCATTTT. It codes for CASSPRGGTEFLQPQHF.

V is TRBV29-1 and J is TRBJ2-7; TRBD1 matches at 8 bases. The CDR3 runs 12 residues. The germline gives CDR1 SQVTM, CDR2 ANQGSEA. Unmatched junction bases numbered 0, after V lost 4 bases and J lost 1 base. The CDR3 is CSVGQGSYEQYF. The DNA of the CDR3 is TGCAGCGTTGGACAGGGGTCCTACGAGCAGTACTTC.

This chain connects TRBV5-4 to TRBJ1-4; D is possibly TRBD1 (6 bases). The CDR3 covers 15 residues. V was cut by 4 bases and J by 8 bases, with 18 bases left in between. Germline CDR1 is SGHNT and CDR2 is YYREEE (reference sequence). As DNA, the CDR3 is TGTGCCAGCAGCAGCGGACAGAACACAATCGAAAAACTGTTTTTT. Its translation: CASSSGQNTIEKLFF.

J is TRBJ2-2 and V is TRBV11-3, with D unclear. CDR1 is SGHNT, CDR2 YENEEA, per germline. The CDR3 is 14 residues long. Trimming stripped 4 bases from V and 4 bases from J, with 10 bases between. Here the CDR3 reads CASSSAGSTGELFF. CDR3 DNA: TGTGCCAGCAGCTCAGCAGGTTCCACCGGGGAGCTGTTTTTT.